This T cell receptor beta chain was captured in a study of blood T cell repertoires in COVID-19. Study context: Spain, Italy and the United States supplied samples that represented acute and convalescent COVID-19. PBMCs, B-cell-depleted T cells, or T cells provided the cDNA or gDNA that made up the material.

Trimming cost V 3 bases and J 4 bases, with 10 bases left between them. Germline CDR1 SGHAT, CDR2 FQDESV (reference sequence). This CDR3 contains 15 residues. The method was immunoSEQ multiplex PCR; TCRdb's version includes in-frame clones alone and lacks a portion of them. Here the sample spans roughly 60,000 clones, 72% being singletons. The source of this sequence is a woman in her 70s with COVID-19, enrolled during active disease. The chain is built from TRBV11-1 and TRBJ2-6; D is uncertain. Sequences were obtained from peripheral blood. The DNA of the CDR3 is TGTGCCAGCAGCTTGTTGGGCTCAGGGGCCAACGTCCTGACTTTC. Amino acids: CASSLLGSGANVLTF.